This is a list of T cell receptor beta chains from one sample in a study of T cell responses to AZD1222 COVID-19 vaccine. Sequenced by immunoSEQ multiplex PCR; TCRdb stores in-frame clones only, minus some. This sample has around 110,000 clones; 85% to 95% occur once, and the top ten carry about 3%. Sequences were derived from peripheral blood, sampled on day 0 of AZD1222 vaccination. The receptors come from an adult in good health. The CDR3 runs from the conserved cysteine through the conserved F or W. The order of the fields is clone size, CDR3 length, V gene, J gene, D gene, CDR3 DNA, CDR3 protein. A D gene is named only where the DNA matches it firmly. Clone size is given for some rows only: seen once, a few or many times, or a class if the clone is expanded.

.	18	TRBV10-1	TRBJ2-1	TRBD2	TGCGCCAGCAGTCCGGGACTAGCGGGAGAAGGTAGCTACAATGAGCAGTTCTTC	CASSPGLAGEGSYNEQFF
.	13	TRBV28	TRBJ1-1	.	TGTGCCAGCACCCGTACAGATATCAAGGTAGCTTTCTTT	CASTRTDIKVAFF
.	17	TRBV7-2	TRBJ2-2	TRBD1	TGTGCCAGCAGCTTAAACTTCGGCACAGGGGGCATCGGGGAGCTGTTTTTT	CASSLNFGTGGIGELFF
.	12	TRBV11-2	TRBJ2-3	.	TGTGCCAGCAGCCCCCCAGGAGATACGCAGTATTTT	CASSPPGDTQYF
.	11	TRBV6-8	TRBJ1-1	TRBD1	TGTGCCAGCAGCCTTGACAGGGACGCTTTCTTT	CASSLDRDAFF
.	14	TRBV7-3	TRBJ1-1	TRBD1	TGTGCCAGCAGCCCCCGGGACAGGAACACTGAAGCTTTCTTT	CASSPRDRNTEAFF
.	11	TRBV11-3	TRBJ2-7	.	TGTGCCAGCAGCTTTGGGGGGGAGCAGTACTTC	CASSFGGEQYF
.	14	TRBV19	TRBJ2-5	.	TGTGCCATTTCGCACCGGGAAGACCAAGAGACCCAGTACTTC	CAISHREDQETQYF
.	14	TRBV27	TRBJ1-5	.	TGTGCCAGCAGTTTCTCACGGGGGGATCAGCCCCAGCATTTT	CASSFSRGDQPQHF
.	17	TRBV18	TRBJ1-5	TRBD1	TGTGCCAGCTCACCACCGGGCAGGGGGGGCATGAGTCAGCCCCAGCATTTT	CASSPPGRGGMSQPQHF
.	12	TRBV7-8	TRBJ1-1	.	TGTGCCAGCAGCTTAGCCGGGCAAAAGACTTTCTTT	CASSLAGQKTFF
once	15	TRBV5-1	TRBJ2-3	.	TGCGCCAGCAGCTTGTCCCCGGGAGAGGGAGATACGCAGTATTTT	CASSLSPGEGDTQYF
few	14	TRBV5-1	TRBJ1-4	.	TGCGCCAGCAGCCCCCCCGACAGGAATGAAAAACTGTTTTTT	CASSPPDRNEKLFF
.	16	TRBV7-6	TRBJ1-1	.	TGTGCCAGCAGCACTCTCCTAGGGGCCGGGAACACTGAAGCTTTCTTT	CASSTLLGAGNTEAFF
.	13	TRBV7-8	TRBJ2-7	.	TGTGCCAGCAGCTTATCCCTAACCTACGAGCAGTACTTC	CASSLSLTYEQYF
.	12	TRBV30	TRBJ1-1	.	TGTGCCTGGAGTGTGGGGGGCCTTGGAGCTTTCTTT	CAWSVGGLGAFF
.	13	TRBV28	TRBJ2-6	.	TGTGCCAGCTCGATTACTGGGGCCAACGTCCTGACTTTC	CASSITGANVLTF
.	15	TRBV5-1	TRBJ2-3	.	TGCGCCAGCAGCCTTGGGTATGTTTTTACAGATACGCAGTATTTT	CASSLGYVFTDTQYF
.	16	TRBV5-1	TRBJ2-4	.	TGCGCCAGCAGCTCTCTTCCGGGATCGGGTGGGGACATTCAGTACTTC	CASSSLPGSGGDIQYF
.	14	TRBV28	TRBJ2-5	TRBD1	TGTGCCAGCAGCCGGGACAGGGAAAGGGAGACCCAGTACTTC	CASSRDRERETQYF
once	14	TRBV30	TRBJ2-1	TRBD2	TGTGCCTCCCTGCCGCGGGAGTTAAACAATGAGCAGTTCTTC	CASLPRELNNEQFF
.	14	TRBV19	TRBJ1-1	.	TGTGCCAGTAGTATTTACGGAGGTCGCACTGAAGCTTTCTTT	CASSIYGGRTEAFF
.	11	TRBV23-1	TRBJ2-7	.	TGCGCCAGCAGCAGTAGGCGCGAGCAGTACTTC	CASSSRREQYF
.	19	TRBV9	TRBJ2-1	TRBD2	TGTGCCAGCAGCGGCGGGACTAGCGGTGGGTTTAGATCCTACAATGAGCAGTTCTTC	CASSGGTSGGFRSYNEQFF
.	15	TRBV24-1	TRBJ2-5	TRBD1	TGTGCCACCAGCAGTAACAGGGGCCCCCAAGAGACCCAGTACTTC	CATSSNRGPQETQYF
.	14	TRBV15	TRBJ1-2	.	TGTGCCACCAGCAGAGGGCAGGGGAACTATGGCTACACCTTC	CATSRGQGNYGYTF
.	16	TRBV7-2	TRBJ1-5	TRBD1	TGTGCCAGCAGCCCGGGGACAGGGTTTCCAAATCAGCCCCAGCATTTT	CASSPGTGFPNQPQHF
.	15	TRBV4-2	TRBJ2-5	.	TGTGCCAGCAGCCGTTATACTGACACTCAAGAGACCCAGTACTTC	CASSRYTDTQETQYF
.	13	TRBV5-1	TRBJ1-5	.	TGCGCCAGCAGCGACACAGGGAATCAGCCCCAGCATTTT	CASSDTGNQPQHF
.	12	TRBV19	TRBJ1-1	.	TGTGCCAGTAGTACGGGTAACACTGAAGCTTTCTTT	CASSTGNTEAFF
.	15	TRBV19	TRBJ2-7	.	TGTGCCAGTAGTCTCCTATCGGGAGTACCTTACGAGCAGTACTTC	CASSLLSGVPYEQYF
.	12	TRBV10-3	TRBJ2-7	.	TGTGCCATCAGTGTCGACAGGTACGAGCAGTACTTC	CAISVDRYEQYF
once	13	TRBV27	TRBJ1-1	.	TGTGCCAGCAGTCCTCTGACATGGACTGAAGCTTTCTTT	CASSPLTWTEAFF
.	16	TRBV10-2	TRBJ1-5	TRBD1	TGCGCCAGCAGCGATACCGGGACAGGGGTTACTCAGCCCCAGCATTTT	CASSDTGTGVTQPQHF
.	17	TRBV7-8	TRBJ2-3	TRBD2	TGTGCCAGCAGCTTATCCGGACTAGCGGGTTTGACAGATACGCAGTATTTT	CASSLSGLAGLTDTQYF
.	15	TRBV9	TRBJ1-5	.	TGTGCCAGCAGCGTAGGGTCAGGGGGCAATCAGCCCCAGCATTTT	CASSVGSGGNQPQHF
.	15	TRBV6-5	TRBJ2-2	TRBD1	TGTGCCAGCAGGGCCGGGGCAGGGGGCACCGGGGAGCTGTTTTTT	CASRAGAGGTGELFF
once	15	TRBV4-1	TRBJ1-2	.	TGCGCCAGCAGCCAAGATTACAGGGTAGGGTATGGCTACACCTTC	CASSQDYRVGYGYTF
.	14	TRBV7-5	TRBJ2-7	.	TGTGCCAGAAGCGTCCTCCCCCCCTCCTACGAGCAGTACTTC	CARSVLPPSYEQYF
.	13	TRBV15	TRBJ1-1	.	TGTGCCACCAGCAGAGAGGGGGCCACTGAAGCTTTCTTT	CATSREGATEAFF